These 3 T cell receptor beta chains originate from one sample sequenced in a study of molecular identifiers for immune sequencing clone quantification. TCRdb processed the PCR reads anew with MiXCR; each CDR3 protein has one entry. The sample contains about 630,000 distinct CDR3 sequences, roughly 23% of which appear only once. The sequenced sample was naive CD8+ T cells from blood, with Jurkat cell RNA spiked in. The sample's subset: FACS-sorted CD8+CD4-CCR7+CD45RA+ naive T cells. Receptor source: a human donor in good health. Some libraries in this study had Jurkat cell RNA spiked in.

The chain couples TRBV14 to TRBJ2-1; the D gene is possibly TRBD2 (5 bases). Germline lookup yields CDR1 SGHDN and CDR2 FVKESK. The CDR3 is 15 amino acids. V was clipped by 0 bases and J by 4 bases, with 10 bases between them. This CDR3 reads CASSQEVRGYNEQFF. CDR3 DNA: TGTGCCAGCAGCCAAGAAGTACGGGGTTACAATGAGCAGTTCTTC.

This clonotype was found many times. This chain connects TRBV7-9 to TRBJ2-7; D is uncertain. The CDR3 runs to 13 residues. Trimming took 1 base from V and 4 from J, leaving 8 bases between them. In germline, CDR1 is SEHNR, CDR2 FQNEAQ (reference sequence). This chain's CDR3 is CASSLELRYEQYF. The CDR3 nucleotides read TGTGCCAGCAGCTTAGAGCTACGATACGAGCAGTACTTC.

This chain connects TRBV4-3 to TRBJ1-4; tentative D call: TRBD1 (6 bases). CDR3 length equals 15 residues. Trimming took off 4 bases at V and 7 bases at J, with 16 bases between the two ends. CDR1 and CDR2 (germline): LGHNA, YSLEER. CDR3 coding DNA: TGCGCCAGCAGCCTGAAGGGGGTTTGGGTTGAAAAACTGTTTTTT. Its protein is CASSLKGVWVEKLFF.